What follows are 27 T cell receptor beta chains derived from one specimen sequenced in a study of blood T cell repertoires in COVID-19. Assay used: immunoSEQ multiplex PCR; TCRdb lists only in-frame clones, some missing. Among some 63,000 clones, around 79% were seen once, and the ten largest hold more than 30%. The material sequenced was peripheral blood. All receptors derive from a human donor in a cohort sampled during active COVID-19.

The table lists this clone with a count of one. The chain recombines TRBV7-9 with TRBJ2-1; weak D call: TRBD2 (5 bases). Germline CDR1 is SEHNR and CDR2 is FQNEAQ (reference sequence). Trimming cost V 1 base and J 5 bases, with 12 bases left between them. The CDR3 contains 15 residues. Here the CDR3 reads CASSLGAGRNNEQFF. The CDR3 DNA reads as TGTGCCAGCAGCTTAGGGGCGGGTCGGAACAATGAGCAGTTCTTC. Full variable domain (rest looked up from reference TRBV7-9 and TRBJ2-1): DTGVSQNPRHKITKRGQNVTFRCDPISEHNRLYWYRQTLGQGPEFLTYFQNEAQLEKSRLLSDRFSAERPKGSFSTLEIQRTEQGDSAMYLCASSLGAGRNNEQFFGPGTRLTVL.

A few counts support this clone. This rearrangement joins TRBV5-1 to TRBJ1-3; tentative D call: TRBD1 (5 bases). Germline lookup yields CDR1 SGHRS and CDR2 YFSETQ. Trimming stripped 4 bases from V and 2 bases from J, with 13 bases between. The CDR3 contains 15 residues. CDR3 sequence (DNA): TGCGCCAGCAGCACCGGCGGGACGGCTGGAAACACCATATATTTT. Its protein product is CASSTGGTAGNTIYF.

This chain joins TRBV6-5 and TRBJ2-1, with 7 positions matching TRBD1. V shed 5 bases, J shed 5 bases, and the junction held 3 bases outside the gene matches. The CDR3 totals 13 residues. The germline gives CDR1 MNHEY, CDR2 SVGAGI. CDR3 protein: CASSRTGHNEQFF. The CDR3 nucleotides read TGTGCCAGCAGTAGGACAGGACACAATGAGCAGTTCTTC.

The chain couples TRBV7-2 to TRBJ2-5, with 8 positions matching TRBD1. The CDR3 has 14 residues. Losses at the gene ends were 1 base for V and 4 bases for J; bases not matched to a gene: 2. CDR1 and CDR2 from the germline V gene are SGHTA and FQGNSA. CDR3 in amino acids: CASSLGGTGETQYF. The DNA of the CDR3 is TGTGCCAGCAGCTTAGGGGGGACAGGAGAGACCCAGTACTTC. Complete variable domain (other parts from reference TRBV7-2 and TRBJ2-5): GAGVSQSPSNKVTEKGKDVELRCDPISGHTALYWYRQSLGQGLEFLIYFQGNSAPDKSGLPSDRFSAERTGGSVSTLTIQRTQQEDSAVYLCASSLGGTGETQYFGPGTRLLVL.

The chain joins TRBV27 to TRBJ2-3, with TRBD2 identical over 9 bases. After removal of 4 bases from V and 0 bases from J, the junction contained 2 bases not matched to a gene. Germline V gives CDR1 MNHEY, CDR2 SMNVEV (reference sequence). The CDR3 consists of 15 residues. The CDR3 DNA follows: TGTGCCAGCAGTTACAGCGGGGGGAGCACAGATACGCAGTATTTT. As protein: CASSYSGGSTDTQYF.

This chain uses TRBV28 with TRBJ2-5; 7 nucleotides line up with TRBD1. Losses at the gene ends were 0 bases for V and 1 base for J; bases not matched to a gene: 2. CDR1 is MDHEN, CDR2 SYDVKM, per germline. This CDR3 region has 15 residues. The CDR3: CASSLWAGGQETQYF. The CDR3 DNA reads TGTGCCAGCAGTTTATGGGCAGGGGGCCAAGAGACCCAGTACTTC.

The CDR3 region has the DNA TGCGCCAGCAGCTTGGGGACAGGGGTTCAATATGAGCAGTTCTTC. Translation gives CASSLGTGVQYEQFF. This sequence joins TRBV5-1 and TRBJ2-1; TRBD1 matches 9 bases. This CDR3 region has 15 residues. J gave up 8 bases and V 0 bases, and 6 bases lay outside the gene matches. Germline loops: CDR1 SGHRS, CDR2 YFSETQ. Filled out from reference TRBV5-1 and TRBJ2-1, the complete variable domain reads KAGVTQTPRYLIKTRGQQVTLSCSPISGHRSVSWYQQTPGQGLQFLFEYFSETQRNKGNFPGRFSGRQFSNSRSEMNVSTLELGDSALYLCASSLGTGVQYEQFFGPGTRLTVL.

The rearrangement joins TRBV29-1 to TRBJ1-1; D gene unclear. CDR3 length: 13 residues. Trimming took 7 bases from V and 2 from J, leaving 14 bases between them. Germline V gene sequence: CDR1 SQVTM, CDR2 ANQGSEA. The CDR3 sequence: CSAGTNSNTEAFF. The CDR3 region has the DNA TGCAGCGCAGGAACCAACAGTAACACTGAAGCTTTCTTT.

The V and J genes are TRBV27 and TRBJ2-3; 10 bases match TRBD2. The CDR3 is made up of 16 amino acids. The V segment lost 2 bases and the J segment 3 bases; nucleotides outside the gene matches: 5. Germline CDR1 and CDR2: MNHEY and SMNVEV (reference sequence). CDR3 residues: CASSLTSGIRTDTQYF. The CDR3 region has the DNA TGTGCCAGCAGTTTAACTAGCGGGATTAGGACAGATACGCAGTATTTT.

The J gene is TRBJ1-4, the V gene TRBV7-3, with 7 bases identical to TRBD1. Trimming removed 2 bases from V and 4 bases from J; junction bases left unmatched: 4. CDR1 is SGHTA, CDR2 FQGTGA, per germline. This CDR3 spans 15 amino acids. CDR3 in DNA: TGTGCCAGCAGCTTAGCCGGGACAGATAATGAAAAACTGTTTTTT. Its protein is CASSLAGTDNEKLFF.

This clone was detected only a few times. Different DNA sequences within this sample yield the same CDR3. This sequence joins TRBV9 and TRBJ2-7; TRBD1 matches 7 bases. This CDR3 has 13 residues. J gave up 2 bases and V 3 bases, and 2 bases lay outside the gene matches. Germline V CDR1 and CDR2: SGDLS, YYNGEE. DNA of the CDR3: TGTGCCAGCAGCGGACAGGGAGCCTACGAGCAGTACTTC. As protein: CASSGQGAYEQYF.

CDR3 region: CASSTDREDDTQYF. The CDR3 bases are TGTGCCAGCAGCACCGACAGGGAGGACGATACGCAGTATTTT. The V call is TRBV21-1, the J call TRBJ2-3; the table's D call, TRBD1, was not checked against the DNA. TRBV21-1 is described as a pseudogene. The CDR3 totals 14 residues.

The gene calls are TRBV27 and TRBJ2-5; 10 bases are shared with TRBD2. Looked up from germline, CDR1 is MNHEY and CDR2 is SMNVEV (reference sequence). The CDR3 has 15 residues. Trimming cost V 5 bases and J 6 bases; bases outside gene matches: 9. CDR3 sequence reads: CASSQEREGPKTQYF. The CDR3, as DNA: TGTGCCAGCAGTCAAGAGCGGGAGGGCCCTAAGACCCAGTACTTC.

V usage is TRBV19 and J usage is TRBJ2-1, with TRBD2 as a possible D gene (5 bases). CDR3 length equals 15 residues. Germline V gene data show CDR1 as LNHDA and CDR2 as SQIVND (reference sequence). Trimming stripped 5 bases from V and 7 bases from J, with 18 bases between. The CDR3 protein is CASSYSPRGINEQFF. The CDR3, as DNA: TGTGCCAGTAGTTATTCCCCCCGAGGGATTAATGAGCAGTTCTTC.

The J gene is TRBJ1-5, the V gene TRBV5-6; TRBD1 matches 8 bases. Per germline, CDR1 SGHDT and CDR2 YYEEEE. Losses at the gene ends were 4 bases for V and 4 bases for J; bases not matched to a gene: 4. There are 14 residues in the CDR3. The CDR3 region has the DNA TGTGCCAGCAGCGCACAGGGGGTAAATCAGCCCCAGCATTTT. This sequence encodes CASSAQGVNQPQHF.

The rearrangement uses TRBV28 and TRBJ1-5; D remains unclear. The V and J ends lost 1 base and 3 bases respectively, with 13 bases between them. This CDR3 region has 16 residues. The V gene's germline CDR1 is MDHEN and CDR2 SYDVKM. The CDR3 sequence is CASSLSPGGTNQPQHF. CDR3 bases: TGTGCCAGCAGTTTATCCCCAGGTGGTACCAATCAGCCCCAGCATTTT.

The genes are TRBV30 and TRBJ1-1; weak D call: TRBD1 (5 bases). The V and J ends lost 3 bases and 1 base respectively, with 9 bases between them. Per the germline V gene, CDR1 is GTSNPN and CDR2 is SVGIG (reference sequence). The CDR3 extends over 13 amino acids. CDR3 DNA: TGTGCCTGGAGCAGGGCCCCGAACACTGAAGCTTTCTTT. Its translation: CAWSRAPNTEAFF.

The V call is TRBV11-2, the J call TRBJ2-5; D perhaps matches TRBD1 (5 bases). Germline loops: CDR1 SGHAT, CDR2 FQNNGV. The V end lost 6 bases, the J end lost 4 bases, and 9 bases lay between the germline ends. The CDR3 length is 12 residues. CDR3 in amino acids: CASSQGRETQYF. The CDR3 nucleotides read TGTGCCAGCAGTCAGGGCCGAGAGACCCAGTACTTC.

This clone showed up just once. The J gene is TRBJ2-3, the V gene TRBV3-1 (or the pseudogene TRBV3-2); D gene uncertain. The last part of the DNA fits TRBJ1-5 better; the J call may be wrong. CDR1 LGHDT and CDR2 YNNKEL come from the germline V gene (reference sequence). CDR3 length: 16 amino acids. CDR3 nucleotide sequence: TGTGCCAGCAGCCCCAGACTAGCGGGAGGTGCAGATACGCAGCATTTT. Its translation is CASSPRLAGGADTQHF.

The J gene is TRBJ1-6, the V gene TRBV3-1 (or the pseudogene TRBV3-2); TRBD1 matches at 7 bases. The CDR3 totals 15 residues. After removal of 4 bases from V and 6 bases from J, the junction contained 6 bases not matched to a gene. CDR1 and CDR2 (germline): LGHDT, YNNKEL (reference sequence). The CDR3 loop is CASSLATGRNSPLHF. As DNA, the CDR3 is TGTGCCAGCAGCCTAGCGACAGGGCGTAATTCACCCCTCCACTTT.

This clone was observed a single time. This sequence joins TRBV4-2 and TRBJ2-7; TRBD1 matches 9 bases. Germline CDR1 is LGHNA and CDR2 is YNFKEQ. The CDR3 consists of 16 residues. The trim removed 4 bases at V and 3 bases at J, leaving 10 bases unmatched. In DNA form, the CDR3 reads TGTGCCAGCAGCCGGCTTTTGGGACAGGGTCGCTACGAGCAGTACTTC. It encodes CASSRLLGQGRYEQYF.

The genes are TRBV19 and TRBJ1-3; D is perhaps TRBD1 (6 bases). The V end lost 1 base, the J end lost 8 bases, and 9 bases lay between the germline ends. CDR1 is LNHDA and CDR2 is SQIVND in the germline V gene (reference sequence). The CDR3 loop spans 13 amino acids. The CDR3 region has the DNA TGTGCCAGTAGTATAGTTGGGGGCGACACCATATATTTT. It yields the protein CASSIVGGDTIYF.

This clone has just a few counts. The chain employs TRBV10-3 and TRBJ2-3, with 8 bases lining up with TRBD1. V was pared by 10 bases and J by 4 bases, with 13 bases of the junction left unmatched. Germline V lookup: CDR1 ENHRY, CDR2 SYGVKD. The CDR3 contains 15 residues. Written as DNA, the CDR3 is TGTGCCACCAAACCGGGACAGGCATTTTCAGATACGCAGTATTTT. This gives the protein CATKPGQAFSDTQYF.

The chain links TRBV11-2 to TRBJ2-4, with a possible D match to TRBD1 (6 bases). Trimming took off 5 bases at V and 5 bases at J, with 16 bases between the two ends. CDR1 is SGHAT, CDR2 FQNNGV, per germline. The CDR3 runs to 15 residues. The CDR3 is CASSTSGTTQNIQYF. DNA of the CDR3: TGTGCCAGCAGCACGTCCGGGACAACGCAAAACATTCAGTACTTC.

The chain couples TRBV19 to TRBJ2-3; a possible D gene is TRBD2 (7 bases). The CDR3 sequence is 16 residues long. V lost 1 base to trimming and J lost 2 bases, with 13 bases between them. The V gene's germline CDR1 is LNHDA and CDR2 SQIVND (reference sequence). As DNA, the CDR3 is TGTGCCAGTAGTATAGGGGGGGGCCTTTCCACAGATACGCAGTATTTT. Translating gives CASSIGGGLSTDTQYF.

V and J are TRBV6-5 and TRBJ2-1, with D maybe TRBD2 (5 bases). The V end lost 4 bases, the J end lost 6 bases, and 19 bases lay between the germline ends. Germline V CDR1 and CDR2: MNHEY, SVGAGI. The CDR3 extends over 16 amino acids. The CDR3 protein is CASSSLSVGYGNEQFF. For the CDR3, the DNA is TGTGCCAGCAGTTCACTTAGCGTTGGGTATGGCAATGAGCAGTTCTTC.

The V gene is TRBV6-1, the J gene TRBJ1-3, with TRBD1 matching over 8 bases. This CDR3 region has 14 residues. V gave up 1 base and J gave up 8 bases; unmatched junction bases: 4. CDR1 and CDR2 (germline): MNHNS, SASEGT. CDR3 protein: CASSEGTGIDTIYF. The DNA of the CDR3 is TGTGCCAGCAGTGAAGGGACAGGGATCGACACCATATATTTT.